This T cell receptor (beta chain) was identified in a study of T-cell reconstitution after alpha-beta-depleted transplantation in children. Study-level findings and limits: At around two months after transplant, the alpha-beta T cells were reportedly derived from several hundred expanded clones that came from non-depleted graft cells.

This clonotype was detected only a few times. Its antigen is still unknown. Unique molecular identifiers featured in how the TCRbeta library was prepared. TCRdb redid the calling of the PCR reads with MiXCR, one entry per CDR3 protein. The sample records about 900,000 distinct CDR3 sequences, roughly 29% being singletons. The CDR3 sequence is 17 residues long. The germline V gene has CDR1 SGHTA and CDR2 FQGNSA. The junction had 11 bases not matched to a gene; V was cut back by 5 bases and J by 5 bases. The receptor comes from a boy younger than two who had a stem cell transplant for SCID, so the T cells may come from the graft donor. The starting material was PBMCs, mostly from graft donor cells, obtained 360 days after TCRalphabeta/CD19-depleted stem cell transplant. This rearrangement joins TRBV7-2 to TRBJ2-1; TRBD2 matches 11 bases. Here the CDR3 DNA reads TGTGCCAGCAGCCAAGGACTAGCGGGCCCATTTCACAATGAGCAGTTCTTC. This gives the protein CASSQGLAGPFHNEQFF.